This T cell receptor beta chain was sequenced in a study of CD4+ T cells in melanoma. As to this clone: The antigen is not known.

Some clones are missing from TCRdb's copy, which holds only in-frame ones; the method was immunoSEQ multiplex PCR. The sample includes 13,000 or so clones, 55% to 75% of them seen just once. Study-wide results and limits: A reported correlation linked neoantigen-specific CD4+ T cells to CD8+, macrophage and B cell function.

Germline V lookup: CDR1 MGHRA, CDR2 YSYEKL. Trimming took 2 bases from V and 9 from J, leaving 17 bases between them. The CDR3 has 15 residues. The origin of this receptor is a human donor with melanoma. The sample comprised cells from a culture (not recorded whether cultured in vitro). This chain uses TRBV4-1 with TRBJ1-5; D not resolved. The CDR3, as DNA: TGCGCCAGCAGCCAAATACCACGGGAGGGTCGGCCCCAGCATTTT. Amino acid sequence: CASSQIPREGRPQHF.